The 5 T cell receptor beta chains listed next were all sequenced from one sample in a study of long-term antiretroviral therapy in people with HIV (dated by TCRdb to about 2022). Sequencing of the TRB variable region was done with the immunoSEQ hsTCRB v3.0 assay at survey level resolution. Drawn from immuneACCESS, this table holds only the in-frame rearrangements with V and J called that TCRdb kept. Clones are partly lost; checked studies trace under half to an unresolved V gene and leave the rest unexplained. For this sample the table gives roughly 24,000 clones, of which around four fifths were detected only once. Over 9% of the sample is in the top ten clones. This material consisted of unsorted PBMCs, taken 1.6 years after starting antiretroviral therapy. The receptors shown here come from a man aged 35-49 years with HIV.

This clone was counted a single time. The chain recombines TRBV6-1 with TRBJ1-6; possibly TRBD1 for D (5 bases). Trimming cost V 7 bases and J 4 bases, with 11 bases left between them. CDR1 and CDR2 (germline): MNHNS, SASEGT. CDR3 size: 14 residues. The CDR3 spells CASKAQGYNSPLHF. The CDR3 DNA is TGTGCCAGCAAAGCGCAGGGTTATAATTCACCCCTCCACTTT.

This clone occurred a few times. The rearrangement links TRBV7-8 to TRBJ2-7; D gene uncertain. The CDR3 is 16 amino acids. Looked up from germline, CDR1 is SGHVS and CDR2 is FQNEAQ. Between the trimmed V and J ends, which lost 0 bases and 2 bases, there was a span of 14 bases. This chain's CDR3 is CASSLATASVTYEQYF. In nucleotides, the CDR3 is TGTGCCAGCAGCTTAGCAACGGCGTCAGTAACCTACGAGCAGTACTTC.

The chain recombines TRBV9 with TRBJ2-2, with no clear D. Germline V gives CDR1 SGDLS, CDR2 YYNGEE. CDR3 length: 15 amino acids. The ends were cut back, 4 bases at V and 1 base at J, with 11 bases in the middle. The CDR3 DNA sequence: TGTGCCAGCAGCCCCCAGGATTGGAACACCGGGGAGCTGTTTTTT. As protein: CASSPQDWNTGELFF.

The gene calls are TRBV7-2 and TRBJ1-1; 7 nucleotides align to TRBD1. This CDR3 contains 14 residues. The junction had 0 bases not matched to a gene; V was cut back by 1 base and J by 1 base. Germline V gene sequence: CDR1 SGHTA, CDR2 FQGNSA. The CDR3 coding sequence is TGTGCCAGCAGCTTAGGGACAGGGAACACTGAAGCTTTCTTT. Its translation: CASSLGTGNTEAFF.

V and J are TRBV30 and TRBJ1-5, with D tentatively TRBD1 (6 bases). V was shortened by 5 bases and J by 0 bases, with 14 bases between the two germline ends. The germline V gene encodes CDR1 GTSNPN and CDR2 SVGIG (reference sequence). The CDR3 runs 15 residues. This CDR3 reads CAWGPGQNSNQPQHF. Written as DNA, the CDR3 is TGTGCCTGGGGTCCCGGACAGAATAGCAATCAGCCCCAGCATTTT.